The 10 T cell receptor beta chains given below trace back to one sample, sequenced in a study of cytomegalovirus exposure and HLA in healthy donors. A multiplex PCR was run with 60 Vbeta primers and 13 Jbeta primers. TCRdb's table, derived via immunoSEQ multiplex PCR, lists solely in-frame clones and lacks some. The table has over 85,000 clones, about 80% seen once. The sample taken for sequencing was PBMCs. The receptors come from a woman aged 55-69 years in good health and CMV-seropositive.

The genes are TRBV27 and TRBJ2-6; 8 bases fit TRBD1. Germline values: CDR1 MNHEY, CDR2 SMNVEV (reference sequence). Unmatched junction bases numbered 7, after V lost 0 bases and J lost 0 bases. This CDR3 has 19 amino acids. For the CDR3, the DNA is TGTGCCAGCAGTTTATCGGGGCAGGGGGCCAACTCTGGGGCCAACGTCCTGACTTTC. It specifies CASSLSGQGANSGANVLTF.

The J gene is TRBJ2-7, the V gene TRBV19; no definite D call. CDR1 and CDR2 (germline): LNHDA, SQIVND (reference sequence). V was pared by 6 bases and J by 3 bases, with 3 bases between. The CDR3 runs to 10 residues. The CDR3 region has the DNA TGTGCCAGTAGCGTCTACGAGCAGTACTTC. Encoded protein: CASSVYEQYF.

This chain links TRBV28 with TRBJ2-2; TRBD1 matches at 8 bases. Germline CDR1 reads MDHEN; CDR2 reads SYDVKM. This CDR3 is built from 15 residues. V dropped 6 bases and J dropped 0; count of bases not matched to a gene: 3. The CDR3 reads CASSSGGANTGELFF. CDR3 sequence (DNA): TGTGCCAGCAGCTCAGGGGGCGCGAACACCGGGGAGCTGTTTTTT.

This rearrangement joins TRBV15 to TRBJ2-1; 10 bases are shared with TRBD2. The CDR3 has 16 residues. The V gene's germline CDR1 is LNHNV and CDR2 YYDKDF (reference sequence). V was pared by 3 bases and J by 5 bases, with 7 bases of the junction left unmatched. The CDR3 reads CATSRGSGRAHNEQFF. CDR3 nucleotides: TGTGCCACCAGCAGGGGAAGCGGGAGGGCCCACAATGAGCAGTTCTTC.

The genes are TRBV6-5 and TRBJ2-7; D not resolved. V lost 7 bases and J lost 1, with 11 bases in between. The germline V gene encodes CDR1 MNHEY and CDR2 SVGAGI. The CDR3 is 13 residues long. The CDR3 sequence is CASTVSDSYEQYF. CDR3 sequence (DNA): TGTGCCAGCACGGTTTCTGATTCCTACGAGCAGTACTTC.

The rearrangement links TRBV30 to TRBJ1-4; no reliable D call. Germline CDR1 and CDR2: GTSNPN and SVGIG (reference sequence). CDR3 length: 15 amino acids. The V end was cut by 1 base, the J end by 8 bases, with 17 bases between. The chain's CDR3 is CAWSDGWRQGEKLFF. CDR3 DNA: TGTGCCTGGAGTGATGGATGGCGACAAGGCGAAAAACTGTTTTTT.

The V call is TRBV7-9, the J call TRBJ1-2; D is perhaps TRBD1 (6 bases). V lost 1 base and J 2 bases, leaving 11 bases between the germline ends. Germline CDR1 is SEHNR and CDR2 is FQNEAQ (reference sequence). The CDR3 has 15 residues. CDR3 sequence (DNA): TGTGCCAGCAGCTTAGGGTTAGACAGGAACTATGGCTACACCTTC. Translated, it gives CASSLGLDRNYGYTF.

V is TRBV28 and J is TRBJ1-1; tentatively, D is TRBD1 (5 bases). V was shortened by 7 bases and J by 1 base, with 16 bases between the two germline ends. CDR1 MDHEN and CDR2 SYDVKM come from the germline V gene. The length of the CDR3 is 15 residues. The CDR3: CASTTSPDTNTEAFF. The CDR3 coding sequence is TGTGCCAGCACTACTAGCCCGGACACGAACACTGAAGCTTTCTTT. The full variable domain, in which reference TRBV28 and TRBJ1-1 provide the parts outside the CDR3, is DVKVTQSSRYLVKRTGEKVFLECVQDMDHENMFWYRQDPGLGLRLIYFSYDVKMKEKGDIPEGYSVSREKKERFSLILESASTNQTSMYLCASTTSPDTNTEAFFGQGTRLTVV.

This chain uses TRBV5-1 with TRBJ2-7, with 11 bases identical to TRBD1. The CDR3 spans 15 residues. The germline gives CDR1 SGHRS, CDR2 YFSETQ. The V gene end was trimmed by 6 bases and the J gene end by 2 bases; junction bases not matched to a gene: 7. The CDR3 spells CASKLRDRGAYEQYF. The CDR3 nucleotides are TGCGCCAGCAAACTCCGGGACAGGGGGGCCTACGAGCAGTACTTC.

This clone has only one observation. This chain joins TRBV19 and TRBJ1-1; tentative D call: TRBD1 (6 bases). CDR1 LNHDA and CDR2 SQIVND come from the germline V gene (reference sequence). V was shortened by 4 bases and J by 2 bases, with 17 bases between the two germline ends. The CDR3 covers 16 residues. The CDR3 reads CASSKALYRDNTEAFF. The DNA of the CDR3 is TGTGCCAGTAGTAAGGCCCTCTACAGGGATAACACTGAAGCTTTCTTT.